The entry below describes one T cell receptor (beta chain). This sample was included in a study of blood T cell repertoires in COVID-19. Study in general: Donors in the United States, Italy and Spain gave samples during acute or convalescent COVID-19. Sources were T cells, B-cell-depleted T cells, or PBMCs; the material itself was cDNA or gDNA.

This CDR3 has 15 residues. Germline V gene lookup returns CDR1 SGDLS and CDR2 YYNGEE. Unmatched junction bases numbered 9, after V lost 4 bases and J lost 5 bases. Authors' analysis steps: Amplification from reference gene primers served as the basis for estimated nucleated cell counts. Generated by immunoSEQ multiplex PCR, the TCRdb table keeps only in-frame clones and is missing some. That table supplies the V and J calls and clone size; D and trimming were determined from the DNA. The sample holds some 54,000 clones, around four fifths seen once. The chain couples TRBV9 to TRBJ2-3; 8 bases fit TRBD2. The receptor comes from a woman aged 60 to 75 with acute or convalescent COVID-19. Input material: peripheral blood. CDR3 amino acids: CASSPGGGRKDTQYF. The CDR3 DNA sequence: TGTGCCAGCAGCCCTGGCGGGGGGCGCAAAGATACGCAGTATTTT.